A single sample gave rise to the 25 T cell receptor beta chains below, sequenced in a study of human T cells and chemical hapten exposure. Time point: patch test 3, about 24 weeks after DPC sensitization. Sample treatment: therapeutic diphenylcyclopropenone sensitization with weekly scalp DPC. MiXCR, applied by TCRdb to the RACE reads, yields one record per CDR3 protein. The profile shows about 58,000 distinct CDR3 sequences, over 10% of them singletons. The sample here was whole blood, taken in connection with sensitization to the hapten diphenylcyclopropenone (DPC). These receptors came from a man aged 25 to 45 with alopecia areata. Some clones in this sample may be carry-over from other donors' samples.

This clonotype was counted many times. The V and J genes are TRBV29-1 and TRBJ1-1, with a possible D match to TRBD1 (5 bases). Germline V lookup: CDR1 SQVTM, CDR2 ANQGSEA. The V gene lost 4 bases and the J gene lost 4 bases, with 10 bases spanning the gap. There are 12 residues in the CDR3. The CDR3: CSVGKGSTEAFF. CDR3 nucleotides: TGCAGCGTTGGAAAGGGGAGCACTGAAGCTTTCTTT.

There are a few counts of this clonotype. The V call is TRBV18, the J call TRBJ2-6; unclear D gene. The germline CDR1 and CDR2 sequences are KGHSH and LQKENI. The CDR3 loop spans 16 amino acids. The V end lost 6 bases, the J end lost 0 bases, and 12 bases lay between the germline ends. CDR3 in amino acids: CASSRVGISGANVLTF. The CDR3 DNA reads as TGTGCCAGCTCCCGAGTGGGTATCTCTGGGGCCAACGTCCTGACTTTC.

This chain links TRBV29-1 with TRBJ1-1, with unresolved D. The CDR3 sequence is 11 residues long. Deletions cut 7 bases from V and 1 base from J, with 7 bases between. The V gene's germline CDR1 is SQVTM and CDR2 ANQGSEA. CDR3 bases: TGCAGCGCCACAGAGAACACTGAAGCTTTCTTT. This gives the protein CSATENTEAFF. Together with reference TRBV29-1 and TRBJ1-1, the CDR3 gives the full variable domain: SAVISQKPSRDICQRGTSLTIQCQVDSQVTMMFWYRQQPGQSLTLIATANQGSEATYESGFVIDKFPISRPNLTFSTLTVSNMSPEDSSIYLCSATENTEAFFGQGTRLTVV.

This chain uses TRBV7-2 with TRBJ1-1; D is unclear. CDR3 length equals 13 residues. The V gene lost 2 bases and the J gene lost 6 bases, with 10 bases spanning the gap. Germline V gene lookup returns CDR1 SGHTA and CDR2 FQGNSA. The CDR3 is CASSLPGSAEAFF. CDR3 nucleotide sequence: TGTGCCAGCAGCTTACCGGGATCCGCTGAAGCTTTCTTT.

The chain recombines TRBV5-1 with TRBJ2-6; unclear D gene. The CDR3 totals 16 residues. Germline lookup yields CDR1 SGHRS and CDR2 YFSETQ. Trimming took off 0 bases at V and 0 bases at J, with 7 bases between the two ends. CDR3 residues: CASSLEPNSGANVLTF. CDR3 DNA sequence: TGCGCCAGCAGCTTGGAACCGAACTCTGGGGCCAACGTCCTGACTTTC. The whole variable domain, filled in from reference TRBV5-1 and TRBJ2-6, reads KAGVTQTPRYLIKTRGQQVTLSCSPISGHRSVSWYQQTPGQGLQFLFEYFSETQRNKGNFPGRFSGRQFSNSRSEMNVSTLELGDSALYLCASSLEPNSGANVLTFGAGSRLTVL.

In its sample, this clonotype was seen many times. The rearrangement joins TRBV6-5 to TRBJ1-1; D is unresolved. The V gene's germline CDR1 is MNHEY and CDR2 SVGAGI. This CDR3 comprises 16 residues. Trimming left V 2 bases short and J 2 bases short, with 15 bases between. The CDR3 DNA follows: TGTGCCAGCAGTTACCTCACGGCCGAGACCAACACTGAAGCTTTCTTT. This encodes CASSYLTAETNTEAFF.

Many counts were recorded for this clonotype. This CDR3 is CASSYGLGSSYEQYF. CDR3 DNA: TGTGCCAGCAGTTACGGACTGGGCAGCTCCTACGAGCAGTACTTC. The chain carries TRBV6-2 or TRBV6-3 and TRBJ2-7, with D possibly TRBD2 on 5 matching bases. Germline V gene data show CDR1 as MNHEY and CDR2 as SVGEGT. Trimming left V 2 bases short and J 0 bases short, with 11 bases between. The CDR3 runs 15 residues.

This sequence joins TRBV18 and TRBJ2-1; D may match TRBD1 or TRBD2 (5 bases each). Between the trimmed V and J ends, which lost 3 bases and 13 bases, there was a span of 16 bases. The germline CDR1 and CDR2 sequences are KGHSH and LQKENI. The CDR3 loop spans 13 amino acids. The CDR3 spells CASSPLGTPAQFF. The CDR3, as DNA: TGTGCCAGCTCACCTTTAGGGACGCCGGCTCAGTTCTTC.

V is TRBV2 and J is TRBJ2-6, with 8 bases identical to TRBD1. After removal of 7 bases from V and 0 bases from J, the junction contained 11 bases not matched to a gene. There are 18 residues in the CDR3. Germline CDR1 reads SNHLY; CDR2 reads FYNNEI. The DNA of the CDR3 is TGTGCCAGCACGACCTTCCGGGACAGGCGCTCTGGGGCCAACGTCCTGACTTTC. This codes for CASTTFRDRRSGANVLTF. Combining the CDR3 with reference TRBV2 and TRBJ2-6 gives the whole variable domain EPEVTQTPSHQVTQMGQEVILRCVPISNHLYFYWYRQILGQKVEFLVSFYNNEISEKSEIFDDQFSVERPDGSNFTLKIRSTKLEDSAMYFCASTTFRDRRSGANVLTFGAGSRLTVL.

This clonotype was picked up a small number of times. The rearrangement uses TRBV18 and TRBJ1-2; no reliable D call. CDR3 length: 13 residues. Trimming stripped 2 bases from V and 6 bases from J, with 10 bases between. In germline, CDR1 is KGHSH, CDR2 LQKENI. CDR3 bases: TGTGCCAGCTCACCATCCGGAGACCATGGCTACACCTTC. Translated, it gives CASSPSGDHGYTF.

The chain links TRBV29-1 to TRBJ2-1, with 9 bases that match TRBD1. CDR3 length: 13 amino acids. V lost 7 bases and J lost 11; bases outside the gene matches: 12. In germline, CDR1 is SQVTM, CDR2 ANQGSEA. CDR3 nucleotide sequence: TGCAGCGCCGGACAGGGGACTGTTTTGAAGCAGTTCTTC. This sequence encodes CSAGQGTVLKQFF.

Ten or more counts support this clonotype. The gene calls are TRBV10-2 and TRBJ1-2; unclear D gene. The length of the CDR3 is 13 residues. Germline V gives CDR1 WSHSY, CDR2 SAAADI. The ends were cut back, 2 bases at V and 2 bases at J, with 6 bases in the middle. The CDR3 here is CASSEVENYGYTF. The CDR3 coding sequence is TGCGCCAGCAGTGAGGTAGAGAACTATGGCTACACCTTC.

In its sample, this clonotype was seen a few times. The CDR3 bases are TGTGCCAGCAGCTTTTCGATGATCGCAGGGGGCGGGAACGAGCAGTACTTC. It codes for CASSFSMIAGGGNEQYF. The rearrangement joins TRBV5-5 to TRBJ2-7; 8 nucleotides align to TRBD1. The CDR3 extends over 17 amino acids. V shed 2 bases, J shed 5 bases, and the junction held 15 bases outside the gene matches. Looked up from germline, CDR1 is SGHKS and CDR2 is YYEKEE (reference sequence).

The chain joins TRBV20-1 to TRBJ1-5; tentatively, D is TRBD1 (5 bases). Trimming left V 5 bases short and J 4 bases short, with 12 bases between. This CDR3 region has 13 residues. The V gene's germline CDR1 is DFQATT and CDR2 SNEGSKA (reference sequence). CDR3 amino acids: CSALDSPNQPQHF. In nucleotides, the CDR3 is TGCAGTGCTCTAGACAGCCCTAATCAGCCCCAGCATTTT.

As regards this clonotype: A much larger clone differs from this one at a single base, so this may be a read error. V is TRBV10-3 and J is TRBJ1-6; tentatively, D is TRBD1 (5 bases). Per the germline V gene, CDR1 is ENHRY and CDR2 is SYGVKD. The V end lost 3 bases, the J end lost 11 bases, and 11 bases lay between the germline ends. The CDR3 has 13 residues. CDR3 residues: CAISDRVDPPLHF. CDR3 nucleotides: TGTGCCATCAGTGACAGGGTGGATCCACCCCTCCACTTT.

CDR3 protein: CASSLSRTGGEKLFF. In DNA, the CDR3 is TGTGCCAGTAGCCTATCCCGGACAGGGGGCGAAAAACTGTTTTTT. The V call is TRBV19, the J call TRBJ1-4; 11 nucleotides align to TRBD1. Trimming took 6 bases from V and 8 from J; bases not matched to a gene: 8. Germline CDR1 reads LNHDA; CDR2 reads SQIVND (reference sequence). The length of the CDR3 is 15 residues.

The chain links TRBV3-2 to TRBJ1-2; the table's D call of TRBD1 was not tested on the DNA. TRBV3-2 is a listed pseudogene. The CDR3 consists of 16 residues. The CDR3 here is CASSQDHRAVNYGYTF. CDR3 sequence (DNA): TGTGCCAGCAGCCAAGACCACAGGGCGGTTAACTATGGCTACACCTTC.

In its sample, this clonotype was seen a few times. The chain combines TRBV6-1 with TRBJ1-6, with 7 bases that match TRBD1. The CDR3 runs to 14 residues. Trimming at V came to 2 bases and at J to 7 bases, leaving 2 bases not matched to a gene. CDR1 MNHNS and CDR2 SASEGT come from the germline V gene. CDR3 loop: CASSESQGNSPLHF. CDR3 DNA: TGTGCCAGCAGTGAATCACAGGGGAATTCACCCCTCCACTTT.

This clonotype was counted only a few times. V usage is TRBV18 and J usage is TRBJ2-7; 9 bases are a match to TRBD1. Germline CDR1 KGHSH, CDR2 LQKENI. CDR3 length: 15 residues. J gave up 4 bases and V 3 bases, and 7 bases lay outside the gene matches. The CDR3, as DNA: TGTGCCAGCTCACCTGTTTCAGGACAGGGGTACGAGCAGTACTTC. It yields the protein CASSPVSGQGYEQYF.

In its sample, this clonotype was seen many times. The chain employs TRBV24-1 and TRBJ1-2; the D is unclear. Trimming cost V 2 bases and J 6 bases, with 3 bases left between them. The CDR3 is made up of 11 amino acids. Per germline, CDR1 KGHDR and CDR2 SFDVKD. The CDR3 DNA follows: TGTGCCACCAGTGATTCCCATGGCTACACCTTC. This translates into CATSDSHGYTF.

This clonotype occurred many times. The chain employs TRBV7-9 and TRBJ1-1, with no clear D. This CDR3 has 14 residues. The V end was cut by 5 bases, the J end by 5 bases, with 15 bases between. Germline CDR1 and CDR2: SEHNR and FQNEAQ (reference sequence). As DNA, the CDR3 is TGTGCCAGCAGCCACCCGGCTGGGGAGACTGAAGCTTTCTTT. Protein sequence: CASSHPAGETEAFF.

The chain uses TRBV29-1 and TRBJ1-1; the D gene is possibly TRBD1 (5 bases). Trimming took off 7 bases at V and 3 bases at J, with 12 bases between the two ends. Germline-derived CDR1 and CDR2 are SQVTM and ANQGSEA. CDR3 length: 12 residues. CDR3 amino acids: CSGGQSDTEAFF. The CDR3 DNA reads as TGCAGCGGCGGACAATCCGACACTGAAGCTTTCTTT.

This clonotype was observed a handful of times. This sequence joins TRBV19 and TRBJ2-2, with TRBD2 matching 12 bases. Trimming cost V 4 bases and J 4 bases; bases outside gene matches: 1. The CDR3 has 15 residues. Germline CDR1 reads LNHDA; CDR2 reads SQIVND (reference sequence). The CDR3 DNA reads TGTGCCAGTAGTACGGGACTAGCGGGCACCGGGGAGCTGTTTTTT. Translated: CASSTGLAGTGELFF.

V and J are TRBV12-3 or TRBV12-4 and TRBJ1-6; possible D gene TRBD1, 5 bases. V was cut by 6 bases and J by 13 bases, with 10 bases left in between. The CDR3 spans 11 residues. The CDR3 reads CASSFGGPLHF. The CDR3 bases are TGTGCCAGCAGCTTCGGGGGGCCCCTCCACTTT.

The table lists this clonotype with many counts. V is TRBV7-2 and J is TRBJ2-3; 8 positions match TRBD2. This CDR3 is built from 19 residues. CDR1 SGHTA and CDR2 FQGNSA come from the germline V gene. The J segment lost 0 bases and the V segment lost 2 bases, leaving 13 bases of the junction unmatched. CDR3 residues: CASSLRAGALGSSTDTQYF. The CDR3 DNA is TGTGCCAGCAGCTTAAGAGCGGGGGCCCTAGGATCTAGCACAGATACGCAGTATTTT.